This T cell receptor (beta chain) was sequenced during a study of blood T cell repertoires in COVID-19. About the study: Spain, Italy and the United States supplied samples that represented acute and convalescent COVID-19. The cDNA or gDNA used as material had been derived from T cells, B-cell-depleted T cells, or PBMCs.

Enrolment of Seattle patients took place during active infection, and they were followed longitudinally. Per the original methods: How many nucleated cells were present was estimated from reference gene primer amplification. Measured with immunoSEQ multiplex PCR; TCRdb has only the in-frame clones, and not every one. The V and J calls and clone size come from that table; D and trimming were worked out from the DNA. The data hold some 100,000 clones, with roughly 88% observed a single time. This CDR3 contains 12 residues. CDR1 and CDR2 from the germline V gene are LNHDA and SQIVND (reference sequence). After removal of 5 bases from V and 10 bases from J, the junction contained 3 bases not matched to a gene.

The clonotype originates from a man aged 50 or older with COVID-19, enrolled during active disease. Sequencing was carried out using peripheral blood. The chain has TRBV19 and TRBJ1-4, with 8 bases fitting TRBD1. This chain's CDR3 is CASSDRGRKLFF. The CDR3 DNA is TGTGCCAGTAGTGACAGGGGAAGAAAACTGTTTTTT.